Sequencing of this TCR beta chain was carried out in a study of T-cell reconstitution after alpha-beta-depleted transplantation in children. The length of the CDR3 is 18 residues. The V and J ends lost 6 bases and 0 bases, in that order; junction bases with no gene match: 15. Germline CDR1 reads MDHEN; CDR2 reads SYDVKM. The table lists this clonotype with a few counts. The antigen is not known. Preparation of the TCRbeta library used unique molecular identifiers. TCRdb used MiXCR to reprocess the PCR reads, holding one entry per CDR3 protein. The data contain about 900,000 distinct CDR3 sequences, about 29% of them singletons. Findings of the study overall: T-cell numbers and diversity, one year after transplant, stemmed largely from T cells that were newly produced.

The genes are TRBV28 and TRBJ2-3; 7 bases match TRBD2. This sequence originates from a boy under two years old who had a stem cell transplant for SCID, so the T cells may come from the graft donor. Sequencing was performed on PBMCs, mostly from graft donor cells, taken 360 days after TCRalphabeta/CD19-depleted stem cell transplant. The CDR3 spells CASSHESGGPRSTDTQYF. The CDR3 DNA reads TGTGCCAGCAGCCACGAATCGGGAGGCCCGCGGAGCACAGATACGCAGTATTTT. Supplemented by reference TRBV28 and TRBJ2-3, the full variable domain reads DVKVTQSSRYLVKRTGEKVFLECVQDMDHENMFWYRQDPGLGLRLIYFSYDVKMKEKGDIPEGYSVSREKKERFSLILESASTNQTSMYLCASSHESGGPRSTDTQYFGPGTRLTVL.